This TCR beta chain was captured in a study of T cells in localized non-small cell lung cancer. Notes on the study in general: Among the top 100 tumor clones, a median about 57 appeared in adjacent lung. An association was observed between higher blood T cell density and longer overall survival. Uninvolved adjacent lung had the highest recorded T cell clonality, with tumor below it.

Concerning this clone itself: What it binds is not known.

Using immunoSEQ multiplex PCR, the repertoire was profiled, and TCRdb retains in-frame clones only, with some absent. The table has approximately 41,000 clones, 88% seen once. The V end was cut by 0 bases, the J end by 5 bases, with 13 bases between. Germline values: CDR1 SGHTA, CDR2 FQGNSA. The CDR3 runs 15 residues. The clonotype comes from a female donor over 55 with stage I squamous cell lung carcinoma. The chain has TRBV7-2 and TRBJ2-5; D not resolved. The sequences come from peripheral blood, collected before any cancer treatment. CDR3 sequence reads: CASSLASSKWETQYF. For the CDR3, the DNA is TGTGCCAGCAGCTTAGCTTCTTCTAAATGGGAGACCCAGTACTTC.